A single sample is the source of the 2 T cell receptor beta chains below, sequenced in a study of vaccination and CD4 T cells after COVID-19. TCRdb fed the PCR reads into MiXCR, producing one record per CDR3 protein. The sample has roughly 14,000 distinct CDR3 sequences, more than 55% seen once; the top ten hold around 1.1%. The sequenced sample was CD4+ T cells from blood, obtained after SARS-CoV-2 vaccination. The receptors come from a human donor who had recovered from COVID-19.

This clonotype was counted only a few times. The CDR3 DNA sequence: TGCAGTGCTAGAAAGGTAGCGGGAGCCCCACTTGGAGAGACCCAGTACTTC. Amino acid sequence: CSARKVAGAPLGETQYF. The rearrangement uses TRBV20-1 and TRBJ2-5; TRBD2 matches 9 bases. V dropped 2 bases and J dropped 4; count of bases not matched to a gene: 14. This CDR3 has 17 residues. CDR1 is DFQATT and CDR2 is SNEGSKA in the germline V gene (reference sequence).

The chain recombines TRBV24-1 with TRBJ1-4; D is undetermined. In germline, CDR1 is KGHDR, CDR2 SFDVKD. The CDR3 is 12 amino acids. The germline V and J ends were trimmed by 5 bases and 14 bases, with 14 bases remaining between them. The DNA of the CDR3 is TGTGCCACCAGTGGAGGAAGAGGGAGGCTGTTTTTT. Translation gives CATSGGRGRLFF.